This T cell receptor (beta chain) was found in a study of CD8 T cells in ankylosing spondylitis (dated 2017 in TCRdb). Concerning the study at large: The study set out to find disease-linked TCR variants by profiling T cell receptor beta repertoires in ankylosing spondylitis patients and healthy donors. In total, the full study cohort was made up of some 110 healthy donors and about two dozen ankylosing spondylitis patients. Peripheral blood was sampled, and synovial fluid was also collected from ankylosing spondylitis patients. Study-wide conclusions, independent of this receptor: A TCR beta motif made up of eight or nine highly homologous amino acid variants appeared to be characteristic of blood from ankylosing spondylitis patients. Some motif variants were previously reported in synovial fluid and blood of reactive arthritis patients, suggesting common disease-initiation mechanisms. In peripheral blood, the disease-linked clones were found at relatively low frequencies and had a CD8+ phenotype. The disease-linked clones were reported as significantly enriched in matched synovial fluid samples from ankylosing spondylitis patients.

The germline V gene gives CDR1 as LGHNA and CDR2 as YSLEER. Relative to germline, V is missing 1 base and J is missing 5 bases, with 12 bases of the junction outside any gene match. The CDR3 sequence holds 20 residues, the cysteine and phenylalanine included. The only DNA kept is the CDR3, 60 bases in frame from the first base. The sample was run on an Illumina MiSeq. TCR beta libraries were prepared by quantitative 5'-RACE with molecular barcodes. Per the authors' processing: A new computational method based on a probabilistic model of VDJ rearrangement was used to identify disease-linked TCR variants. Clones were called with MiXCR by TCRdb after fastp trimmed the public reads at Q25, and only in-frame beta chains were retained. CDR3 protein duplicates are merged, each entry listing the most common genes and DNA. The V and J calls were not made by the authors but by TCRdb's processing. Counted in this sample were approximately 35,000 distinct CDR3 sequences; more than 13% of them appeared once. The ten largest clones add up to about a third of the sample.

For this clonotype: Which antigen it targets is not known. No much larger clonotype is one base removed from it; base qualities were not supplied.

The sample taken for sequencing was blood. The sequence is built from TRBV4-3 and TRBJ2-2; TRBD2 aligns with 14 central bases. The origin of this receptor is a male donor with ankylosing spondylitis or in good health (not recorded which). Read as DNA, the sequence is TGCGCCAGCAGCCAAGCGACTAGCGGGAGGGCCACGTTCGGAACCGGGGAGCTGTTTTTT. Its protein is CASSQATSGRATFGTGELFF.